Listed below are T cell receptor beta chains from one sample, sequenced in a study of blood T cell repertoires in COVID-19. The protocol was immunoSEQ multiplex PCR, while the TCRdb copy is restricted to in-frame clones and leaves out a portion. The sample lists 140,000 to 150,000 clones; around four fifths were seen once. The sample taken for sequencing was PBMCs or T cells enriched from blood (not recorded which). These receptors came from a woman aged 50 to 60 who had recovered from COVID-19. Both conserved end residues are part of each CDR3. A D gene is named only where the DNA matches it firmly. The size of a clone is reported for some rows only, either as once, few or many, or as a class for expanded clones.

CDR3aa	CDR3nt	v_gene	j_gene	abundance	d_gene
CASSFSPLMNTEAFF	TGTGCCAGCAGTTTTAGTCCCTTAATGAACACTGAAGCTTTCTTT	TRBV6-5	TRBJ1-1	.	.
CASSLVGGVGETQYF	TGTGCCAGCAGCTTAGTAGGGGGGGTCGGGGAGACCCAGTACTTC	TRBV7-7	TRBJ2-5	.	.
CASSRQGDTEAFF	TGTGCCAGTAGTAGACAGGGGGACACTGAAGCTTTCTTT	TRBV19	TRBJ1-1	.	TRBD1
CAWSEKGQGREKLFF	TGTGCCTGGAGTGAGAAAGGGCAGGGCCGTGAAAAACTGTTTTTT	TRBV30	TRBJ1-4	.	.
CASSVDEGNTIYF	TGTGCCAGCAGCGTAGATGAGGGAAACACCATATATTTT	TRBV9	TRBJ1-3	.	.
CASSLAQSNSPLHF	TGCGCCAGCAGCTTGGCACAGTCAAATTCACCCCTCCACTTT	TRBV5-1	TRBJ1-6	.	.
CASRGADVQYF	TGTGCCAGCAGAGGGGCGGATGTTCAGTACTTC	TRBV6-5	TRBJ2-4	.	.
CASSVGQGNRNTIYF	TGTGCCAGCAGCGTCGGACAGGGGAACAGAAACACCATATATTTT	TRBV7-9	TRBJ1-3	.	TRBD1
CASGLRDNYEQYF	TGTGCCAGCGGCCTAAGGGACAACTACGAGCAGTACTTC	TRBV6-5	TRBJ2-7	.	.
CASSLTGAAYEQYF	TGTGCCAGCAGCTTGACAGGGGCCGCGTACGAGCAGTACTTC	TRBV5-5	TRBJ2-7	.	TRBD1
CASSPSGPSYGYTF	TGTGCCAGCAGCCCCTCTGGTCCCAGCTATGGCTACACCTTC	TRBV7-9	TRBJ1-2	.	.
CASSEVLAGETQYF	TGTGCCAGCAGTGAAGTGCTAGCTGGCGAGACCCAGTACTTC	TRBV2	TRBJ2-5	.	.
CASSIDRVGVENIQYF	TGTGCCAGCAGTATCGACAGGGTGGGGGTTGAAAACATTCAGTACTTC	TRBV27	TRBJ2-4	few	TRBD1
CAISESRSSGNTIYF	TGTGCCATCAGTGAGTCCAGGTCCTCTGGAAACACCATATATTTT	TRBV10-3	TRBJ1-3	.	.